This T cell receptor (beta chain) was sequenced for a study of identical twins. Overall study findings and caveats: Model-predicted out-of-frame TCR alpha sharing fell below observed values in monozygotic twins. Conclusions rested on cross-sectional statistics rather than following the same donors.

Template switching created a universal primer site, and the cDNA included unique molecular identifiers. In TCRdb, the 5' RACE reads were re-called with MiXCR into one record per CDR3 protein. The table shows 1.5 million to 2 million distinct CDR3 sequences, with 32% occurring only once. Trimming removed 1 base at V and 13 bases at J, with 23 bases between. The CDR3 spans 16 residues. Germline V gene data show CDR1 as SGHTA and CDR2 as FQGNSA. With respect to this clonotype: Its matching antigen is unknown.

J is TRBJ2-4 and V is TRBV7-2, with D perhaps matching TRBD2 (6 bases). The material sequenced was cord blood. The source of this sequence is a newborn girl in good health. CDR3: CASSLVRLDPRNEQYF. As DNA, the CDR3 is TGTGCCAGCAGCTTAGTGCGACTAGATCCTAGGAATGAGCAGTACTTC.